What follows is one TCR beta chain and its context. This CDR3 contains 17 residues. V shed 0 bases, J shed 4 bases, and the junction held 10 bases outside the gene matches. Per germline, CDR1 SGHRS and CDR2 YFSETQ. The source of the sample is a study of blood T cell repertoires in COVID-19. Study-wide background: The study counted Cohort 3 donors as recovered given two negative PCRs, clearance, or symptom resolution. Researchers got acute and convalescent COVID-19 samples from the United States, Italy and Spain.

Original processing methods: Reference gene primer amplification yielded estimated nucleated cell counts. TCRdb's copy holds only in-frame clones and misses some; the assay was immunoSEQ multiplex PCR. Clone size and V and J calls were adopted from that table, with D and trimming inferred from the DNA. The repertoire holds roughly 340,000 clones, around 87% seen once, with around 1.9% in the top ten. Cohorts were assigned according to the clinical history that participants reported. The chain has TRBV5-1 and TRBJ1-1; TRBD1 matches 9 bases. The receptor was isolated from a man between 40 and 49 years old in a cohort exposed to, infected with or recovered from COVID-19 (not recorded which). The sample consisted of PBMCs or T cells enriched from blood (not recorded which). The CDR3 reads CASSLGLLDRGTTEAFF. Here the CDR3 DNA reads TGCGCCAGCAGCTTGGGGCTTCTCGACAGGGGGACCACTGAAGCTTTCTTT.